The 9 T cell receptor beta chains below all came from one sample that was sequenced in a study of CD8 T cells in ankylosing spondylitis. In TCRdb, the 5' RACE reads were re-called with MiXCR into one record per CDR3 protein. The data contain about 160,000 distinct CDR3 sequences, about a sixth of them singletons. Sequenced: blood, either unsorted or a sorted T cell fraction (not recorded which). The receptors derive from a male donor with ankylosing spondylitis or in good health (not recorded which).

The chain employs TRBV29-1 and TRBJ2-3; D may be TRBD2 (5 bases). The CDR3 is 13 amino acids. Between the trimmed V and J ends, which lost 5 bases and 4 bases, there was a span of 13 bases. Per the germline V gene, CDR1 is SQVTM and CDR2 is ANQGSEA. The CDR3 DNA is TGCAGCGTTTTCGGGGAGAACGCAGATACGCAGTATTTT. Protein product: CSVFGENADTQYF.

This clonotype was found many times. The rearrangement links TRBV5-1 to TRBJ2-2; D is perhaps TRBD2 (6 bases). Between the trimmed V and J ends, which lost 3 bases and 3 bases, there was a span of 15 bases. Germline lookup yields CDR1 SGHRS and CDR2 YFSETQ. This CDR3 is 16 amino acids long. CDR3 nucleotide sequence: TGCGCCAGCAGCTCTGGAGGGCACCAGCACACCGGGGAGCTGTTTTTT. Amino acids: CASSSGGHQHTGELFF.

The chain employs TRBV20-1 and TRBJ2-4; 9 nucleotides line up with TRBD2. Germline CDR1 is DFQATT and CDR2 is SNEGSKA (reference sequence). The trim removed 5 bases at V and 1 base at J, leaving 6 bases unmatched. The CDR3 spans 15 residues. The CDR3 reads CSAPLAGRAKNIQYF. The CDR3 bases are TGCAGTGCTCCCCTAGCGGGAAGGGCCAAAAACATTCAGTACTTC.

This clonotype has ten or more counts. The chain's CDR3 is CASSFEGNSNIQYF. For the CDR3, the DNA is TGCGCCAGCAGCTTTGAAGGGAATTCGAACATTCAGTACTTC. J is TRBJ2-4 and V is TRBV4-1, with unresolved D. This CDR3 is built from 14 residues. Trimming stripped 5 bases from V and 7 bases from J, with 15 bases between. Germline V gives CDR1 MGHRA, CDR2 YSYEKL.

The CDR3 region has the DNA TGCGCCAGCAGCCAGGGGCGGCTACAATATGAGCAGTTCTTC. Its protein is CASSQGRLQYEQFF. The J gene is TRBJ2-1, the V gene TRBV4-1; maybe TRBD1 (5 bases). The CDR3 extends over 14 amino acids. Trimming pared 3 bases from V and 8 bases from J, leaving 14 bases between. Germline V gives CDR1 MGHRA, CDR2 YSYEKL.

This clonotype was recorded many times. V gene TRBV5-1 combines with J gene TRBJ2-1, with 10 bases that match TRBD1. The J segment lost 4 bases and the V segment lost 5 bases, leaving 3 bases of the junction unmatched. Germline values: CDR1 SGHRS, CDR2 YFSETQ. This CDR3 has 14 amino acids. In DNA form, the CDR3 reads TGCGCCAGCAGTACGGGACAGGGGTACAATGAGCAGTTCTTC. Its protein product is CASSTGQGYNEQFF.

The V call is TRBV19, the J call TRBJ2-2; the D gene is possibly TRBD1 (6 bases). In germline, CDR1 is LNHDA, CDR2 SQIVND (reference sequence). V was trimmed by 0 bases and J by 7 bases, leaving 9 bases between them. This CDR3 comprises 14 residues. Here the CDR3 reads CASSIDQGHGELFF. The DNA for the CDR3 is TGTGCCAGTAGTATAGATCAGGGGCACGGGGAGCTGTTTTTT.

The chain is built from TRBV7-9 and TRBJ2-7; 10 nucleotides agree with TRBD2. This CDR3 comprises 17 residues. Germline V gene lookup returns CDR1 SEHNR and CDR2 FQNEAQ (reference sequence). V lost 3 bases and J lost 0; bases outside the gene matches: 8. The CDR3: CASSFRTSGENSYEQYF. The CDR3 bases are TGTGCCAGCAGCTTTCGGACTAGCGGAGAAAACTCCTACGAGCAGTACTTC. The variable domain in full, completed from reference TRBV7-9 and TRBJ2-7, reads DTGVSQNPRHKITKRGQNVTFRCDPISEHNRLYWYRQTLGQGPEFLTYFQNEAQLEKSRLLSDRFSAERPKGSFSTLEIQRTEQGDSAMYLCASSFRTSGENSYEQYFGPGTRLTVT.

This clonotype was detected ten times or more. The rearrangement joins TRBV5-1 to TRBJ1-1; D ambiguous. Germline V gene lookup returns CDR1 SGHRS and CDR2 YFSETQ. CDR3 size: 14 residues. The V end lost 3 bases, the J end lost 1 base, and 10 bases lay between the germline ends. In DNA form, the CDR3 reads TGCGCCAGCAGCTCTTGGTCGCGGAACACTGAAGCTTTCTTT. Its protein product is CASSSWSRNTEAFF.